A selection of T cell receptor beta chains follows, all from one sample in a study of T cell responses to AZD1222 COVID-19 vaccine. Assay used: immunoSEQ multiplex PCR; TCRdb lists only in-frame clones, some missing. Found here are over 90,000 clones, roughly 90% of them singletons; the top ten hold 12%. Sequencing used peripheral blood, obtained 28 days after the second AZD1222 dose. The source is an adult who received the AZD1222 COVID-19 vaccine. The CDR3 runs from the conserved cysteine through the conserved F or W. D genes are given only for firm matches. For some rows the clone size is stated as once, few or many, or as a class when expanded; others skip it.

CDR3aa: CASSVVQGAGYNEQFF
CDR3nt: TGTGCCAGCAGCGTAGTCCAGGGGGCAGGCTACAATGAGCAGTTCTTC
v_gene: TRBV9
j_gene: TRBJ2-1
abundance: NA
d_gene: TRBD1

CDR3aa: CSVAPGTGRFNEQFF
CDR3nt: TGCAGCGTTGCCCCCGGGACAGGGCGTTTTAATGAGCAGTTCTTC
v_gene: TRBV29-1
j_gene: TRBJ2-1
abundance: NA
d_gene: TRBD1

CDR3aa: CASSPSGQNTNEQFF
CDR3nt: TGTGCCAGCTCACCCTCGGGACAGAATACGAATGAGCAGTTCTTC
v_gene: TRBV18
j_gene: TRBJ2-1
abundance: once
d_gene: TRBD1

CDR3aa: CASSLGHVGDTQYF
CDR3nt: TGCGCCAGCAGCTTGGGGCATGTCGGCGATACGCAGTATTTT
v_gene: TRBV5-1
j_gene: TRBJ2-3
abundance: NA
d_gene: NA

CDR3aa: CASSPHRESSYEQYF
CDR3nt: TGTGCCAGCAGCCCTCACAGGGAGAGCTCCTACGAGCAGTACTTC
v_gene: TRBV13
j_gene: TRBJ2-7
abundance: NA
d_gene: NA

CDR3aa: CASSFNYEQYF
CDR3nt: TGTGCCAGCAGCTTTAACTACGAGCAGTACTTC
v_gene: TRBV5-6
j_gene: TRBJ2-7
abundance: NA
d_gene: NA

CDR3aa: CASRGIGELFF
CDR3nt: TGTGCCAGTAGGGGGATCGGGGAGCTGTTTTTT
v_gene: TRBV6-5
j_gene: TRBJ2-2
abundance: NA
d_gene: NA

CDR3aa: CASSFGGDVDGYTF
CDR3nt: TGTGCCAGCAGCTTTGGAGGGGATGTGGATGGCTACACCTTC
v_gene: TRBV11-3
j_gene: TRBJ1-2
abundance: NA
d_gene: NA

CDR3aa: CASSISGGRDTQYF
CDR3nt: TGTGCCAGTAGTATAAGTGGGGGGAGGGATACGCAGTATTTT
v_gene: TRBV19
j_gene: TRBJ2-3
abundance: NA
d_gene: NA

CDR3aa: CASSIAGGPSSYEQYF
CDR3nt: TGTGCCAGTAGTATAGCCGGGGGACCAAGCTCCTACGAGCAGTACTTC
v_gene: TRBV19
j_gene: TRBJ2-7
abundance: NA
d_gene: NA

CDR3aa: CASSLDPTSSGNTIYF
CDR3nt: TGCGCCAGCAGCTTAGATCCCACTTCCTCTGGAAACACCATATATTTT
v_gene: TRBV5-1
j_gene: TRBJ1-3
abundance: few
d_gene: NA

CDR3aa: CASSNRGGRTNEKLFF
CDR3nt: TGTGCCAGTAGTAATCGCGGGGGAAGAACTAATGAAAAACTGTTTTTT
v_gene: TRBV19
j_gene: TRBJ1-4
abundance: NA
d_gene: NA

CDR3aa: CASSLESGRLNSPLHF
CDR3nt: TGTGCCAGCAGCTTAGAATCGGGACGGCTTAATTCACCCCTCCACTTT
v_gene: TRBV7-9
j_gene: TRBJ1-6
abundance: NA
d_gene: NA

CDR3aa: CASSLDRGQGTEAFF
CDR3nt: TGTGCCAGCAGCCTCGACAGGGGGCAGGGGACTGAAGCTTTCTTT
v_gene: TRBV7-8
j_gene: TRBJ1-1
abundance: NA
d_gene: TRBD1

CDR3aa: CASSINSVDYGYTF
CDR3nt: TGTGCCAGTAGTATTAATTCGGTTGACTATGGCTACACCTTC
v_gene: TRBV19
j_gene: TRBJ1-2
abundance: NA
d_gene: NA

CDR3aa: CASSLWAPGGNTIYF
CDR3nt: TGTGCCAGCAGCTTGTGGGCCCCAGGCGGAAACACCATATATTTT
v_gene: TRBV5-8
j_gene: TRBJ1-3
abundance: NA
d_gene: NA

CDR3aa: CASSQPRVFRGYTF
CDR3nt: TGCGCCAGCAGCCAACCCAGGGTTTTTCGTGGCTACACCTTC
v_gene: TRBV4-1
j_gene: TRBJ1-2
abundance: once
d_gene: NA

CDR3aa: CASSSPGGLGTDTQYF
CDR3nt: TGTGCCAGCAGCTCGCCGGGCGGGTTGGGCACAGATACGCAGTATTTT
v_gene: TRBV11-2
j_gene: TRBJ2-3
abundance: NA
d_gene: NA

CDR3aa: CASSYGGGLFEKLFF
CDR3nt: TGTGCCAGCAGTTACGGCGGGGGGCTTTTTGAAAAACTGTTTTTT
v_gene: TRBV6-5
j_gene: TRBJ1-4
abundance: NA
d_gene: NA

CDR3aa: CASSIQGQGFEKLFF
CDR3nt: TGTGCCAGTAGTATTCAAGGACAGGGATTTGAAAAACTGTTTTTT
v_gene: TRBV19
j_gene: TRBJ1-4
abundance: NA
d_gene: TRBD1

CDR3aa: CASSFLSLQGATGELFF
CDR3nt: TGTGCCAGCAGCTTCTTATCTCTCCAGGGGGCGACCGGGGAGCTGTTTTTT
v_gene: TRBV5-6
j_gene: TRBJ2-2
abundance: NA
d_gene: TRBD1

CDR3aa: CASSVQTYRDSQLEQYF
CDR3nt: TGTGCCAGCAGCGTCCAAACCTATCGGGACAGTCAGCTCGAGCAGTACTTC
v_gene: TRBV7-9
j_gene: TRBJ2-7
abundance: NA
d_gene: TRBD1

CDR3aa: CSVGLGTAYGYTF
CDR3nt: TGCAGCGTTGGGCTGGGGACTGCCTATGGCTACACCTTC
v_gene: TRBV29-1
j_gene: TRBJ1-2
abundance: NA
d_gene: NA

CDR3aa: CASDEGATDTQYF
CDR3nt: TGCGCCAGCGACGAGGGGGCGACAGATACGCAGTATTTT
v_gene: TRBV10-2
j_gene: TRBJ2-3
abundance: NA
d_gene: TRBD1

CDR3aa: CASGQGDTEAFF
CDR3nt: TGTGCCTCGGGACAGGGGGACACTGAAGCTTTCTTT
v_gene: TRBV10-3
j_gene: TRBJ1-1
abundance: NA
d_gene: TRBD1

CDR3aa: CASSLATASGYNEQFF
CDR3nt: TGCGCCAGCAGCTTGGCCACCGCGAGTGGCTACAATGAGCAGTTCTTC
v_gene: TRBV5-1
j_gene: TRBJ2-1
abundance: NA
d_gene: NA